The next 17 T cell receptor beta chains were all read from a single sample in a study of T cell repertoires in ileal Crohn's disease (dated by TCRdb to between 2017 and 2020). The protocol used for the library was the immunoSEQ multiplex PCR assay. TCRdb carries this immuneACCESS record with in-frame sequences only. Its versions omit some clonotypes, under half of them owing to an unresolved V gene in the studies checked, with the rest unexplained. The table for this sample lists about 18,000 clones; about 78% of them were counted only once. Together, the top ten hold 4% to 4.5% of the sample. The sample's time point label, in plain terms: inflamed ileum from the surgical specimen. Sequencing was done on a sample of ileal tissue. These receptors all stem from an adult with Crohn's disease.

V is TRBV28 and J is TRBJ2-6, with D unclear. Trimming took off 11 bases at V and 2 bases at J, with 7 bases between the two ends. Germline V gene sequence: CDR1 MDHEN, CDR2 SYDVKM. The CDR3 loop spans 12 amino acids. CDR3 sequence: CAARAGANVLTF. The DNA for the CDR3 is TGTGCCGCCCGAGCTGGGGCCAACGTCCTGACTTTC.

This clone was found a few times. The chain recombines TRBV2 with TRBJ1-1; 8 positions match TRBD1. V was pared by 6 bases and J by 4 bases, with 7 bases of the junction left unmatched. The CDR3 runs to 14 residues. CDR1 is SNHLY, CDR2 FYNNEI, per germline. CDR3 loop: CASRAGQGGTEAFF. As DNA, the CDR3 is TGTGCCAGCAGGGCCGGACAGGGTGGCACTGAAGCTTTCTTT.

The chain couples TRBV5-6 to TRBJ2-7; 8 nucleotides line up with TRBD1. The CDR3 runs to 14 residues. CDR1 is SGHDT, CDR2 YYEEEE, per germline. J lost 3 bases, V lost 2 bases, and 4 bases had no gene match. The CDR3 here is CASSLGQGDYEQYF. The CDR3 bases are TGTGCCAGCAGCTTAGGACAGGGTGACTACGAGCAGTACTTC.

The chain is built from TRBV19 and TRBJ2-3; 10 positions match TRBD2. Unmatched junction bases numbered 6, after V lost 6 bases and J lost 3 bases. The CDR3 is made up of 15 amino acids. Germline V gene lookup returns CDR1 LNHDA and CDR2 SQIVND (reference sequence). DNA of the CDR3: TGTGCCAGTAGGAGCGGGAGGGCCAGAACAGATACGCAGTATTTT. It yields the protein CASRSGRARTDTQYF.

The rearrangement uses TRBV7-9 and TRBJ2-5; 11 nucleotides agree with TRBD2. The trim removed 5 bases at V and 4 bases at J, leaving 12 bases unmatched. Per the germline V gene, CDR1 is SEHNR and CDR2 is FQNEAQ (reference sequence). CDR3 length equals 17 residues. The CDR3 is CASSTRLAGRGLETQYF. The CDR3 DNA sequence: TGTGCCAGCAGCACCAGACTAGCGGGAAGGGGTTTAGAGACCCAGTACTTC.

This clone was seen only a few times. The gene calls are TRBV5-4 and TRBJ2-2, with 9 bases fitting TRBD1. This CDR3 is built from 16 residues. Trimming took 4 bases from V and 5 from J; bases not matched to a gene: 9. Germline loops: CDR1 SGHNT, CDR2 YYREEE (reference sequence). CDR3 in amino acids: CASSTRDRAFTGELFF. The CDR3 bases are TGTGCCAGCAGCACCCGGGACAGGGCCTTTACCGGGGAGCTGTTTTTT.

The chain links TRBV9 to TRBJ1-2; 9 bases line up with TRBD1. Germline assignment: CDR1 SGDLS and CDR2 YYNGEE. The CDR3 extends over 16 amino acids. Unmatched junction bases numbered 7, after V lost 0 bases and J lost 4 bases. This CDR3 is CASSVDTGGDVYGYTF. CDR3 nucleotide sequence: TGTGCCAGCAGCGTAGACACAGGGGGCGACGTCTATGGCTACACCTTC.

This sequence joins TRBV5-1 and TRBJ2-2, with 9 nucleotides matching TRBD1. Germline trimming cut 4 bases from V and 4 bases from J; bases unmatched to any gene: 5. Germline lookup yields CDR1 SGHRS and CDR2 YFSETQ. The CDR3 consists of 15 residues. This CDR3 is CASSPDRGVTGELFF. The CDR3 nucleotides read TGCGCCAGCAGCCCAGACAGGGGGGTCACCGGGGAGCTGTTTTTT.

This chain uses TRBV6-5 with TRBJ2-2, with no clear D. Germline CDR1 and CDR2: MNHEY and SVGAGI. V shed 0 bases and J shed 6 bases, with 5 bases lying between them. This CDR3 spans 13 amino acids. In nucleotides, the CDR3 is TGTGCCAGCAGTTACTCTACTGCCGGGGAGCTGTTTTTT. Amino acids: CASSYSTAGELFF.

The chain employs TRBV6-5 and TRBJ2-1; possible D gene TRBD1, 6 bases. This CDR3 contains 16 residues. Germline assignment: CDR1 MNHEY and CDR2 SVGAGI. V gave up 4 bases and J gave up 5 bases, with 18 bases separating them. This CDR3 is CASSSHYRDWDNEQFF. CDR3 DNA: TGTGCCAGCAGTTCACACTACAGGGATTGGGACAATGAGCAGTTCTTC.

The V gene is TRBV19, the J gene TRBJ1-6; no reliable D call. V lost 7 bases and J lost 7, with 11 bases in between. The CDR3 length is 13 residues. Germline V lookup: CDR1 LNHDA, CDR2 SQIVND (reference sequence). DNA of the CDR3: TGTGCCAGTACTGACCGTGGCAATTCACCCCTCCACTTT. This encodes CASTDRGNSPLHF.

A few counts support this clone. V and J are TRBV6-1 and TRBJ2-5; D possibly corresponds to TRBD1 (5 bases). This CDR3 is built from 13 residues. Germline CDR1 and CDR2: MNHNS and SASEGT. Trimming removed 8 bases at V and 2 bases at J, with 12 bases between. The CDR3 DNA is TGTGCCAGCGGGGCGGCGCCTCAAGAGACCCAGTACTTC. It encodes CASGAAPQETQYF.

J is TRBJ2-5 and V is TRBV5-4, with 14 positions matching TRBD2. CDR1 and CDR2 from the germline V gene are SGHNT and YYREEE (reference sequence). This CDR3 spans 15 amino acids. J was trimmed by 11 bases and V by 4 bases; bases with no gene match: 10. As DNA, the CDR3 is TGTGCCAGCAGCCCTACGCCCGGGACTAGCGGGGGACAGTACTTC. As protein: CASSPTPGTSGGQYF.

The rearrangement links TRBV9 to TRBJ1-6; D is possibly TRBD1 (6 bases). The CDR3 runs to 14 residues. Trimming removed 4 bases at V and 9 bases at J, with 14 bases between. CDR1 is SGDLS and CDR2 is YYNGEE in the germline V gene. The CDR3 DNA reads TGTGCCAGCAGCACAACAGGGACCGGTTCACCCCTCCACTTT. Translated, it gives CASSTTGTGSPLHF.

The V and J genes are TRBV2 and TRBJ2-5; D is perhaps TRBD1 or TRBD2 (5 bases each). The CDR3 has 13 amino acids. From germline, CDR1 is SNHLY and CDR2 FYNNEI. V dropped 10 bases and J dropped 1 base, with 13 bases sitting between them. The chain's CDR3 is CAIKRGSQETQYF. The CDR3 DNA sequence: TGTGCCATAAAGAGGGGCAGCCAAGAGACCCAGTACTTC.

In its sample, this clone is large. V usage is TRBV6-5 and J usage is TRBJ1-1, with a tentative D call TRBD1 (6 bases). The CDR3 totals 15 residues. Germline V gene data show CDR1 as MNHEY and CDR2 as SVGAGI. Trimming shortened V by 2 bases and J by 5 bases, and 15 bases separated the two germline ends. In nucleotides, the CDR3 is TGTGCCAGCAGTTACGGTGGGGGGCCGGGGACTGAAGCTTTCTTT. Protein: CASSYGGGPGTEAFF.

The gene calls are TRBV19 and TRBJ1-2, with 7 bases fitting TRBD1. In germline, CDR1 is LNHDA, CDR2 SQIVND (reference sequence). V was clipped by 7 bases and J by 4 bases; unmatched bases: 9. CDR3 length: 14 amino acids. The CDR3 region is CASTPPGGTYGYTF. CDR3 DNA: TGTGCCAGTACCCCGCCAGGGGGAACCTATGGCTACACCTTC.